This T cell receptor (beta chain) was recorded in a study of T cells in Graves' hyperthyroidism and ophthalmopathy. Of note for this clonotype: Its specificity is unknown. At one of its ends the junction is not consistent with the germline gene, which may arise from a read error.

The CDR3 has 16 residues. CDR1 is SSHAT and CDR2 is FNYEAQ in the germline V gene (reference sequence). A lack of ophthalmopathy progression within 18 months defined stable Graves' hyperthyroidism. PBMCs were sourced from over 8.5 ml fresh peripheral blood. RNA transcripts yielded amplified TCR beta CDR3 regions. The HTBI primer set was used in a first-round RT-PCR of the TCR CDR3. TCRdb re-derived calls from the multiplex PCR reads in MiXCR, one entry per CDR3 protein. This repertoire shows approximately 420,000 distinct CDR3 sequences, just under 15% found once; its top ten account for 30% to 35%. General study results and limits: In the blood, most expanded thyroid clonotypes above 0.001 appeared as well.

The receptor was derived from a woman aged 25-40 years with Graves' hyperthyroidism. The sample consisted of blood. V is TRBV7-7 and J is TRBJ2-5; 10 bases are shared with TRBD2. The CDR3 reads CASSPNVAGGLETQYF. In DNA form, the CDR3 reads TGTGCTAGCAGCCCCAACGTAGCGGGAGGTTTAGAGACCCAGTACTTC. The variable domain in full, with the rest retrieved from reference TRBV7-7 and TRBJ2-5, is GAGVSQSPRYKVTKRGQDVTLRCDPISSHATLYWYQQALGQGPEFLTYFNYEAQPDKSGLPSDRFSAERPEGSISTLTIQRTEQRDSAMYRCASSPNVAGGLETQYFGPGTRLLVL.